Sequencing of this T cell receptor beta chain was carried out in a study of beta chain features in type 1 diabetes (dated by TCRdb to between 2017 and 2018). General notes on the study: Mean age, gender distribution, total cell number and subset yield were not different between patients and healthy donors. A total of around 110,000,000 sorted cells were examined across all samples, and RNA yield correlated strongly with the number of cells per subset. The study compared TCRB repertoires of sorted circulating CD4+ T cell subsets between recently diagnosed type 1 diabetes patients and matched healthy donors. Whereas all 28 donors provided naive and central memory subsets, regulatory and stem cell-like memory subsets were isolated from just 8 patients and about 8 healthy donors. Points the paper makes about the study in general: Patients with type 1 diabetes made fewer insertions and deleted more nucleotides at VDJ recombination sites, implying thymic rearrangement abnormalities. Because the HLA sub-analyses included only small numbers of individuals, any influence of HLA type on TCRB rearrangement was left unresolved. PCR may preferentially amplify shorter templates, but because patient and control samples were amplified and corrected together, any resulting skew would affect both groups equally. Type 1 diabetes patients showed a moderate but significant shortening of TCRB CDR3 length in all four CD4+ subsets. Because cDNA was sequenced instead of genomic DNA, highly expressing activated cells could be over-represented, though the groups showed no difference in activation or CD3 levels. The naive, central memory and regulatory TCRB repertoires appeared to resemble one another more closely among patients than among healthy donors.

The entire amount of isolated RNA was reverse transcribed using the High Capacity cDNA Reverse Transcription Kit, so the sequenced TCRB transcripts were expressed ones. Naive, central memory and regulatory T cell samples underwent deep immunoSEQ sequencing, averaging around 4 million total reads per sample. Sorted cells were lysed in RLT buffer, and RNA was extracted using DNase-treated RNeasy Micro or Mini kits according to cell number. To prevent cross-contamination, each cell subset was processed individually, whereas patient and healthy donor samples were processed jointly. TCRB sequences were amplified from cDNA with the immunoSEQ multiplex PCR, producing 87-bp fragments spanning the CDR3 region. Sequencing of the amplicons was done on the Illumina HiSeq platform. The authors processed their data as follows. Synthetic template baselines were used to correct PCR bias computationally, reads within Hamming distance 2 were collapsed, and singletons that could not be merged were discarded. Reads were aligned against IMGT to assign V, D and J genes, CDR3 length and insertions or deletions at six rearrangement sites. Within each subset, clonotype counts were normalized to sorted cell number, after which true diversity and Gini coefficients were computed with the tcR R package. The overlap coefficient, calculated on TCRB nucleotide sequences, was used to measure repertoire sharing. Out-of-frame TCRB sequences from naive cells were analyzed as a proxy for the pre-selection repertoire. TCRdb retrieved this table from immuneACCESS and kept in-frame rearrangements only. Not all clones are present; in checked studies, unresolved V genes account for under half, and no reason is known for the remainder. V, J and clone size reflect that table, while D and trimming were determined from the DNA. This sample lists about 900,000 clones; roughly a sixth were detected once. Jointly, the top ten make up 0.023% of the sample.

On this clone itself: The antigen it binds to is not known. Within one base of it there is no much larger clone, and no base qualities were kept.

From each donor, a single peripheral blood sample of 95 to 150 mL on average was drawn into heparinised tubes. A BD FACSAria II and a panel including CD45RO, CCR7, CD25, CD127, CD95 and CD27 were used to sort naive, central memory, regulatory and stem cell-like memory CD4+ T cells. All sorted populations exceeded 95% purity. PBMCs were separated immediately by Lymphoprep density gradient centrifugation and were stained directly, without being cultured. Samples were stained and sorted in pairs, with one healthy donor and one patient per experiment, so that batch effects were minimized. From the cysteine up to the phenylalanine, the CDR3 has a length of 14 residues. Of all the DNA, just the CDR3 is kept, 42 bases in frame from base 1. Trimming at the junction amounts to 11 bases on V and 3 bases on J, and the germline ends lie 20 bases apart. From the germline V gene, CDR1 is MDHEN and CDR2 is SYDVKM.

The clonotype originates from a woman between 18 and 29 years old in good health. The chain joins TRBV28 to TRBJ2-7, and TRBD2 may be the D gene, going by 5 matching bases. The sequencing input was naive CD4+ T cells from blood. The sample's cell subset or site label is to be understood as: true naive CD4+ T cells. In nucleotide form, the sequence is TGTGCCTCAGCTGTACATCCGGGGAGCTACGAGCAGTACTTC. Its protein reads: CASAVHPGSYEQYF. This CDR3, with the reference TRBV28 and TRBJ2-7 proteins standing in past its ends, gives the full variable domain DVKVTQSSRYLVKRTGEKVFLECVQDMDHENMFWYRQDPGLGLRLIYFSYDVKMKEKGDIPEGYSVSREKKERFSLILESASTNQTSMYLCASAVHPGSYEQYFGPGTRLTVT.